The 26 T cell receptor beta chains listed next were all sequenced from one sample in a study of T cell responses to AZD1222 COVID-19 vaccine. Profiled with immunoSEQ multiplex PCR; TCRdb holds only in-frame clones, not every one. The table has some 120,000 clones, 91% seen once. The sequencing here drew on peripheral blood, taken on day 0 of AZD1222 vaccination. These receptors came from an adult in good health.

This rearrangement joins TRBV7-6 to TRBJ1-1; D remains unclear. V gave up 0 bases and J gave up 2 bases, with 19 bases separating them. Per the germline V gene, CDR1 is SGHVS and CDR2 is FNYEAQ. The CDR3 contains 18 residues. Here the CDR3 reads CASSLALRASKENTEAFF. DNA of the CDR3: TGTGCCAGCAGCTTAGCGCTAAGGGCCAGCAAGGAAAACACTGAAGCTTTCTTT.

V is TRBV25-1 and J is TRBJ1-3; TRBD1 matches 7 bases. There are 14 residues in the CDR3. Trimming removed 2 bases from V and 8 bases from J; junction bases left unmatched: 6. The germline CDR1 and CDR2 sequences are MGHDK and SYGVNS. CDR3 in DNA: TGTGCCAGCAGTGAAACAGGGGTATTAGACACCATATATTTT. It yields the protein CASSETGVLDTIYF.

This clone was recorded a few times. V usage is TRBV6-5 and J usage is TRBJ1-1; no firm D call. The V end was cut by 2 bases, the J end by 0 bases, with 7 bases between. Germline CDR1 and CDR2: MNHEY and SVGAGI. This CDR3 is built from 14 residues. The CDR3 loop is CASSYSDLNTEAFF. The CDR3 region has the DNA TGTGCCAGCAGTTACAGCGATTTGAACACTGAAGCTTTCTTT.

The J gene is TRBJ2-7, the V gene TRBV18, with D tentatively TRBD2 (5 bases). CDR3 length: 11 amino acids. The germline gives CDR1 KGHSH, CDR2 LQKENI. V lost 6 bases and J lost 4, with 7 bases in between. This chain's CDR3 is CASSPGYEQYF. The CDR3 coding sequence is TGTGCCAGCTCCCCGGGGTACGAGCAGTACTTC.

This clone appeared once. Here the CDR3 DNA reads TGTGCCAGCAGTGATGGCAGGCCTGGAAACACCATATATTTT. It translates to CASSDGRPGNTIYF. This chain joins TRBV6-1 and TRBJ1-3; the D is unclear. The CDR3 sequence is 14 residues long. The germline V and J ends were trimmed by 3 bases and 2 bases, with 8 bases remaining between them. The germline V gene encodes CDR1 MNHNS and CDR2 SASEGT.

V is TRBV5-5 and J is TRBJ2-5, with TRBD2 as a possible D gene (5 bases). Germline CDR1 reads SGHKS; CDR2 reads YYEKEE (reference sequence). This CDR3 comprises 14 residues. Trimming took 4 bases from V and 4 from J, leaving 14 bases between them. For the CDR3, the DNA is TGTGCCAGCAGCGGGAGAGTTTGGGGAGAGACCCAGTACTTC. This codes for CASSGRVWGETQYF.

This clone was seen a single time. CDR3 sequence reads: CASSLGVAGGVNEQFF. For the CDR3, the DNA is TGTGCCAGCAGCTTGGGCGTAGCGGGGGGCGTCAATGAGCAGTTCTTC. The chain combines TRBV5-5 with TRBJ2-1, with 10 nucleotides matching TRBD2. Germline-derived CDR1 and CDR2 are SGHKS and YYEKEE (reference sequence). V lost 0 bases, J lost 6 bases, and 6 bases stayed unmatched. The CDR3 runs to 16 residues. The full variable domain, its missing parts supplied by reference TRBV5-5 and TRBJ2-1, is DAGVTQSPTHLIKTRGQQVTLRCSPISGHKSVSWYQQVLGQGPQFIFQYYEKEERGRGNFPDRFSARQFPNYSSELNVNALLLGDSALYLCASSLGVAGGVNEQFFGPGTRLTVL.

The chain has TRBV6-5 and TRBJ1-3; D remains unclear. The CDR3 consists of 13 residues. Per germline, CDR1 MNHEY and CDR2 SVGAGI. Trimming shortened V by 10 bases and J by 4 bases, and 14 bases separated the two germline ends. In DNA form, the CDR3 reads TGTGCCACCACCCGGCCCCCAGGAAACACCATATATTTT. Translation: CATTRPPGNTIYF.

The CDR3 spells CASSSGDARFNSPLHF. DNA of the CDR3: TGCGCCAGCAGCTCCGGGGACGCACGGTTCAATTCACCCCTCCACTTT. V and J are TRBV5-1 and TRBJ1-6, with D tentatively TRBD1 (5 bases). Trimming stripped 3 bases from V and 7 bases from J, with 17 bases between. CDR1 and CDR2 from the germline V gene are SGHRS and YFSETQ. The CDR3 is 16 residues long. The full variable domain, with the rest looked up from reference TRBV5-1 and TRBJ1-6, is KAGVTQTPRYLIKTRGQQVTLSCSPISGHRSVSWYQQTPGQGLQFLFEYFSETQRNKGNFPGRFSGRQFSNSRSEMNVSTLELGDSALYLCASSSGDARFNSPLHFGNGTRLTVT.

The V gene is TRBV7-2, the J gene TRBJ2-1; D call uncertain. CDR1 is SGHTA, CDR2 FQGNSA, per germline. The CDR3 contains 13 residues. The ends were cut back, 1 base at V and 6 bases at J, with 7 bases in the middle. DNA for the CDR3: TGTGCCAGCAGCTTAGGGTATCTCAATGAGCAGTTCTTC. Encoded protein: CASSLGYLNEQFF.

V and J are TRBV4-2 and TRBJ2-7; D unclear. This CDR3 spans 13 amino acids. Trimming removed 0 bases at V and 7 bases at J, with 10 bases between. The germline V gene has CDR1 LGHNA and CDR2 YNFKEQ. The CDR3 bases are TGTGCCAGCAGCCAAGATCTAGGGTTTGAGCAGTACTTC. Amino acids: CASSQDLGFEQYF.

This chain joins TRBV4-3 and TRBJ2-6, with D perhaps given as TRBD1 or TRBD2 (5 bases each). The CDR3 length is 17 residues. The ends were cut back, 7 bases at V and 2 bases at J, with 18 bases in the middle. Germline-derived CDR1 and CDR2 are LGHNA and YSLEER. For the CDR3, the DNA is TGCGCCAGCAACCTGGTGGGGGAAGTAGCTGGGGCCAACGTCCTGACTTTC. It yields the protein CASNLVGEVAGANVLTF.

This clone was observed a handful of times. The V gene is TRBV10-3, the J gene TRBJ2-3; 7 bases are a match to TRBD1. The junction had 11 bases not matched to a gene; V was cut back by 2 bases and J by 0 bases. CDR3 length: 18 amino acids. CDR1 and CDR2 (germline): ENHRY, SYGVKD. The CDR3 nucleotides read TGTGCCATCAGTGAGCCTCCGGGACAGAGAATTAGCACAGATACGCAGTATTTT. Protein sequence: CAISEPPGQRISTDTQYF.

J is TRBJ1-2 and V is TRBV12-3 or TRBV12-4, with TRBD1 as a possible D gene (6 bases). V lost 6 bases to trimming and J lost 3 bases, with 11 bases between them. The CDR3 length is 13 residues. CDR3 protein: CASSNRVDYGYTF. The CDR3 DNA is TGTGCCAGCAGCAACAGGGTCGACTATGGCTACACCTTC.

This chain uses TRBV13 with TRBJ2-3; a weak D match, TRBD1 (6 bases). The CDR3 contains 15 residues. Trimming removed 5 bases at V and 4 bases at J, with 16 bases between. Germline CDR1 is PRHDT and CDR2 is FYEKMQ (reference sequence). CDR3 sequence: CASSPSEQGPDTQYF. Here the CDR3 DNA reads TGTGCCAGCAGCCCCTCGGAACAGGGCCCAGATACGCAGTATTTT.

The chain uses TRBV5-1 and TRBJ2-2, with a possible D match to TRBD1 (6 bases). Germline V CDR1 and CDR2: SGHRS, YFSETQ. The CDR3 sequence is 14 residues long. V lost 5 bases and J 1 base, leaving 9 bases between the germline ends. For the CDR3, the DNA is TGCGCCAGCAGACAGGGCGGGAACACCGGGGAGCTGTTTTTT. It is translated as CASRQGGNTGELFF.

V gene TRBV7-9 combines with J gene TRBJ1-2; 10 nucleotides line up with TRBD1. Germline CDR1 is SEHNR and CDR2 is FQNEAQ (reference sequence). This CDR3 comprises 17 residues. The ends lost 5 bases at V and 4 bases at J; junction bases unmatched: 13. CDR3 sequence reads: CASSTMLGQGIFYGYTF. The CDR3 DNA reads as TGTGCCAGCAGCACCATGCTGGGACAGGGGATTTTCTATGGCTACACCTTC.

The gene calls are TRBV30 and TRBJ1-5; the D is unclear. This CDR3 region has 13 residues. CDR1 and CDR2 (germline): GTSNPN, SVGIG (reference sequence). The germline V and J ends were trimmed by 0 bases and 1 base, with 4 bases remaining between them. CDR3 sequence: CAWSVGSNQPQHF. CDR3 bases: TGTGCCTGGAGTGTAGGAAGCAATCAGCCCCAGCATTTT.

This CDR3 reads CASSLGAGAGTEAFF. The CDR3 DNA is TGTGCCAGCAGCCTTGGGGCCGGGGCTGGCACTGAAGCTTTCTTT. V gene TRBV27 combines with J gene TRBJ1-1; weak D call: TRBD1 (5 bases). The germline V gene has CDR1 MNHEY and CDR2 SMNVEV (reference sequence). Between the trimmed V and J ends, which lost 6 bases and 4 bases, there was a span of 18 bases. There are 15 residues in the CDR3.

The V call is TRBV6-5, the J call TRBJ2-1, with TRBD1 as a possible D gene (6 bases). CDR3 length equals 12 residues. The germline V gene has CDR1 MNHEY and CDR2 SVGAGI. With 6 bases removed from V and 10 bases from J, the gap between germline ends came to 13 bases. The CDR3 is CASSYRAGEQFF. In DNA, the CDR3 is TGTGCCAGCAGCTACAGGGCTGGGGAGCAGTTCTTC.

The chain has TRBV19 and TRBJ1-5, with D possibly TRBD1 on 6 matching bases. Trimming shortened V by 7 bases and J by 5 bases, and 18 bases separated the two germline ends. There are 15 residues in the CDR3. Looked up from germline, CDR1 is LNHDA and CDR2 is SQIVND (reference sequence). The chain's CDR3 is CASTRDRLRDQPQHF. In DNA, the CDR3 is TGTGCCAGTACCCGAGACAGGCTCCGGGATCAGCCCCAGCATTTT. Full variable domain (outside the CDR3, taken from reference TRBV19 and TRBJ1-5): DGGITQSPKYLFRKEGQNVTLSCEQNLNHDAMYWYRQDPGQGLRLIYYSQIVNDFQKGDIAEGYSVSREKKESFPLTVTSAQKNPTAFYLCASTRDRLRDQPQHFGDGTRLSIL.

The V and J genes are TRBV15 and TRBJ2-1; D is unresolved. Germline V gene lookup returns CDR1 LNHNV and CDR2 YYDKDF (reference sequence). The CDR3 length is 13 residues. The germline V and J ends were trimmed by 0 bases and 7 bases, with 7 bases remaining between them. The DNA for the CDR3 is TGTGCCACCAGCAGAGATCGAATGAATGAGCAGTTCTTC. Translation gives CATSRDRMNEQFF.

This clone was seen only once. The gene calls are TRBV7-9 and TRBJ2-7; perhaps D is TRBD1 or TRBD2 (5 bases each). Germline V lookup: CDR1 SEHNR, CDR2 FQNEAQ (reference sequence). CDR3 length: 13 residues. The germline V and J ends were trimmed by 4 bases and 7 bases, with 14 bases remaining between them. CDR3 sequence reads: CASSSRGAYEQYF. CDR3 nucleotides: TGTGCCAGCAGCTCCCGAGGGGCGTATGAGCAGTACTTC.

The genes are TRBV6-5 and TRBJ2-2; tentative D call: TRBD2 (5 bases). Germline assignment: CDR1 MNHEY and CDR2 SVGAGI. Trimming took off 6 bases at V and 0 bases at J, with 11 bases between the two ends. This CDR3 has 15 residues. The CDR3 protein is CASSPGISNTGELFF. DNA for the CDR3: TGTGCCAGCAGCCCCGGGATTTCGAACACCGGGGAGCTGTTTTTT.

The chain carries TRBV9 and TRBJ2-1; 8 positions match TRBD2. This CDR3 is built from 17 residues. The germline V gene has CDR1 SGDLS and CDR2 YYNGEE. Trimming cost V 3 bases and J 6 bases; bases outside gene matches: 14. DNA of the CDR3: TGTGCCAGCAGCGAACACCCCGCGGGACTAGATTCCAATGAGCAGTTCTTC. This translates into CASSEHPAGLDSNEQFF.

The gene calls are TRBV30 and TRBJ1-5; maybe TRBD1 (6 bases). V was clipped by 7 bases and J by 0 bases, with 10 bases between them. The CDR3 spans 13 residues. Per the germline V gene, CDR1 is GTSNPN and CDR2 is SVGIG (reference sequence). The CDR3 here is CASQTGSNQPQHF. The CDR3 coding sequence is TGTGCCTCACAGACAGGTAGCAATCAGCCCCAGCATTTT.